This T cell receptor (beta chain) was found in a study of cytomegalovirus exposure and HLA in healthy donors. Study overall: The 120 or so validation repertoires were produced on the same platform as the roughly 660 repertoires of the first cohort. This was reported in a later analysis.

Profiling relied on immunoSEQ multiplex PCR, and the TCRdb table lists in-frame clones only, not all of them. The sample carries under 250,000 clones, around nine tenths recorded once. Notes on this clone: The antigen is not known.

Study results and limitations: The study designated roughly 160 TCR beta chains cytomegalovirus-associated.

This CDR3 region has 16 residues. Trimming removed 2 bases at V and 8 bases at J, with 19 bases between. The V gene's germline CDR1 is MNHEY and CDR2 SVGAGI. The receptor was isolated from a man between 18 and 35 years old in good health and CMV-seronegative. The rearrangement uses TRBV6-5 and TRBJ2-1, with a tentative D call TRBD2 (6 bases). Sequenced: PBMCs. The CDR3 spells CASSYREGLARHEQFF. The CDR3 nucleotides read TGTGCCAGCAGTTACCGAGAAGGGCTAGCGAGGCATGAGCAGTTCTTC.